This T cell receptor beta chain is drawn from a study of shared clonotypes between healthy human individuals. Naive CD8 populations comprised CD45RO-negative cells positively selected for CCR7, excluding terminally differentiated effector memory CD45RA+ cells. Here immunoSEQ multiplex PCR was the method, and the copy in TCRdb shows in-frame clones only, minus some. This table holds 2 million to 2.5 million clones, just over 90% found once. Turning to this clone: Other DNA sequences in this sample translate to the same CDR3.

J gave up 3 bases and V 5 bases, and 3 bases lay outside the gene matches. The CDR3 is 13 amino acids. Germline loops: CDR1 MGHRA, CDR2 YSYEKL. The V call is TRBV4-1, the J call TRBJ2-7, with 8 bases lining up with TRBD1. Sequenced sample: naive CD8+ T cells from PBMCs. The source of this sequence is a man between 18 and 29 years old in good health. Some clones in this sample may be carry-over from other donors' samples. CDR3 residues: CASSWDRFYEQYF. In DNA form, the CDR3 reads TGCGCCAGCAGCTGGGACAGGTTCTACGAGCAGTACTTC.